Shown below are 13 T cell receptor beta chains from a single sample sequenced in a study of shared T cell receptors in the human thymus. The data were produced by immunoSEQ multiplex PCR, yet TCRdb's version contains in-frame clones alone and is incomplete. The table has some 640,000 clones, over 75% seen once. The sample also formed part of further work on human thymus T cells.

The sequencing sample was made of thymocytes. The receptors originated from a boy under two years old with a congenital heart defect.

The chain is built from TRBV6-5 and TRBJ1-1; weak D call: TRBD1 (5 bases). V lost 8 bases, J lost 1 base, and 14 bases lay in between. Per germline, CDR1 MNHEY and CDR2 SVGAGI. The CDR3 contains 14 residues. The CDR3 coding sequence is TGTGCCAGCTTTGGGGGAGGTGGGAACACTGAAGCTTTCTTT. Its translation: CASFGGGGNTEAFF.

The rearrangement links TRBV4-2 to TRBJ1-1; tentatively, D is TRBD1 (5 bases). Germline V CDR1 and CDR2: LGHNA, YNFKEQ. CDR3 length equals 16 residues. Trimming removed 0 bases at V and 0 bases at J, with 11 bases between. The chain's CDR3 is CASSQEGQGLNTEAFF. DNA for the CDR3: TGTGCCAGCAGCCAAGAAGGGCAGGGTTTGAACACTGAAGCTTTCTTT.

The chain has TRBV5-5 and TRBJ2-4; maybe TRBD2 (5 bases). V lost 0 bases, J lost 8 bases, and 9 bases lay in between. Per the germline V gene, CDR1 is SGHKS and CDR2 is YYEKEE (reference sequence). This CDR3 contains 13 residues. This CDR3 is CASSLGGMDIQYF. The CDR3 DNA is TGTGCCAGCAGCTTGGGAGGGATGGACATTCAGTACTTC.

The chain joins TRBV2 to TRBJ2-7; 7 bases match TRBD1. This CDR3 is 16 amino acids long. The V and J ends lost 6 bases and 0 bases, in that order; junction bases with no gene match: 11. Germline lookup yields CDR1 SNHLY and CDR2 FYNNEI. CDR3 in amino acids: CASSEMTGTDSYEQYF. The CDR3 bases are TGTGCCAGCAGCGAGATGACCGGGACAGACTCCTACGAGCAGTACTTC. The full variable domain, with the rest looked up from reference TRBV2 and TRBJ2-7, is EPEVTQTPSHQVTQMGQEVILRCVPISNHLYFYWYRQILGQKVEFLVSFYNNEISEKSEIFDDQFSVERPDGSNFTLKIRSTKLEDSAMYFCASSEMTGTDSYEQYFGPGTRLTVT.

V usage is TRBV6-6 and J usage is TRBJ2-1; 7 bases agree with TRBD2. The germline gives CDR1 MNHNY, CDR2 SVGAGI (reference sequence). Trimming cost V 8 bases and J 8 bases; bases outside gene matches: 18. The CDR3 spans 16 residues. Here the CDR3 DNA reads TGTGCCAGCGGGGGGGTCGGGACGAAACCCAACTATGAGCAGTTCTTC. Encoded protein: CASGGVGTKPNYEQFF.

The chain employs TRBV5-6 and TRBJ1-5, with D possibly matching TRBD1 (6 bases). The germline V gene has CDR1 SGHDT and CDR2 YYEEEE. The CDR3 has 15 amino acids. V gave up 1 base and J gave up 7 bases, with 15 bases separating them. CDR3 residues: CASSLRGGFQQPQHF. The CDR3 region has the DNA TGTGCCAGCAGCTTGCGAGGGGGATTTCAACAGCCCCAGCATTTT.

The genes are TRBV6-5 and TRBJ2-4, with no clear D. Germline V gene lookup returns CDR1 MNHEY and CDR2 SVGAGI. V was trimmed by 4 bases and J by 0 bases, leaving 10 bases between them. The CDR3 loop spans 15 amino acids. DNA of the CDR3: TGTGCCAGCAGTTCCATCCCGGGAGCCAAAAACATTCAGTACTTC. It is translated as CASSSIPGAKNIQYF.

The rearrangement links TRBV10-3 to TRBJ1-2, with 8 bases aligning to TRBD1. V trimming: 7 bases; J trimming: 8 bases; junction bases outside the gene matches: 6. Per germline, CDR1 ENHRY and CDR2 SYGVKD. The CDR3 extends over 12 amino acids. CDR3 protein: CAITGQGEGYTF. The CDR3 DNA is TGTGCCATCACCGGACAGGGAGAAGGCTACACCTTC.

The chain employs TRBV28 and TRBJ1-1; D call uncertain. V lost 4 bases to trimming and J lost 6 bases, with 24 bases between them. Germline-derived CDR1 and CDR2 are MDHEN and SYDVKM. The CDR3 length is 17 residues. The CDR3 nucleotides read TGTGCCAGCAGTTCCCCCTTGGGCAGGCCCGAGGGATCTGAAGCTTTCTTT. This translates into CASSSPLGRPEGSEAFF.

The chain carries TRBV30 and TRBJ2-1; 9 bases agree with TRBD1. Trimming took 5 bases from V and 7 from J; bases not matched to a gene: 6. This CDR3 is 13 amino acids long. CDR1 and CDR2 from the germline V gene are GTSNPN and SVGIG (reference sequence). CDR3 amino acids: CAWAGTGFNEQFF. The CDR3 DNA sequence: TGTGCCTGGGCCGGGACAGGGTTTAATGAGCAGTTCTTC.

J is TRBJ2-2 and V is TRBV6-5; the D gene is possibly TRBD2 (6 bases). The V end lost 5 bases, the J end lost 5 bases, and 12 bases lay between the germline ends. The CDR3 length is 14 residues. The germline V gene encodes CDR1 MNHEY and CDR2 SVGAGI. CDR3 DNA sequence: TGTGCCAGCAGTAGGAGGGGTGGGACCGGGGAGCTGTTTTTT. The encoded protein is CASSRRGGTGELFF.

This clone was counted only a few times. The chain joins TRBV6-4 to TRBJ2-1, with TRBD2 as a possible D gene (5 bases). In germline, CDR1 is MRHNA, CDR2 SNTAGT. Trimming shortened V by 0 bases and J by 6 bases, and 12 bases separated the two germline ends. The CDR3 is made up of 15 amino acids. The CDR3 reads CASSDSSGKSNEQFF. CDR3 nucleotide sequence: TGTGCCAGCAGTGACTCGTCGGGAAAGAGCAATGAGCAGTTCTTC.

This chain uses TRBV14 with TRBJ2-3, with 8 bases aligning to TRBD1. CDR1 SGHDN and CDR2 FVKESK come from the germline V gene. The CDR3 extends over 14 amino acids. V lost 10 bases, J lost 0 bases, and 6 bases stayed unmatched. The CDR3 loop is CATWTGLSTDTQYF. CDR3 in DNA: TGTGCCACCTGGACAGGGCTAAGCACAGATACGCAGTATTTT.